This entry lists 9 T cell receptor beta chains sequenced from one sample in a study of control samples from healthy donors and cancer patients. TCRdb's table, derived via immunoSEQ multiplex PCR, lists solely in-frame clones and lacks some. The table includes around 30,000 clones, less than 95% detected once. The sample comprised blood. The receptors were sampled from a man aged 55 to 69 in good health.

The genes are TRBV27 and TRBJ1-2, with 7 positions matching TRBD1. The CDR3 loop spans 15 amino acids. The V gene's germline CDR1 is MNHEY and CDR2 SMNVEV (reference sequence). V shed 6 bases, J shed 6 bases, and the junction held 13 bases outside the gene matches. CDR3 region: CASSFTGARSNGYTF. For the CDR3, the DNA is TGTGCCAGCAGCTTCACAGGGGCAAGAAGTAATGGCTACACCTTC.

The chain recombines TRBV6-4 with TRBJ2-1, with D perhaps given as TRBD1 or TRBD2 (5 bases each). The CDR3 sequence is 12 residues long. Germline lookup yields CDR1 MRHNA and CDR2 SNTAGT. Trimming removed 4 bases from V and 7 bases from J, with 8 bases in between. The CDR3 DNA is TGTGCCAGCAGTGGGGGCGGGAATGAGCAGTTCTTC. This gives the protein CASSGGGNEQFF.

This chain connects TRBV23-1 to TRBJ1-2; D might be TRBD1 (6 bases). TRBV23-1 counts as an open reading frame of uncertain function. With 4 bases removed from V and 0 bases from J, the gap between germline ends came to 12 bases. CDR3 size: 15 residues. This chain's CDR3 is CASSPGQKSNYGYTF. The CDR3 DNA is TGCGCCAGCAGTCCCGGACAGAAGTCTAACTATGGCTACACCTTC.

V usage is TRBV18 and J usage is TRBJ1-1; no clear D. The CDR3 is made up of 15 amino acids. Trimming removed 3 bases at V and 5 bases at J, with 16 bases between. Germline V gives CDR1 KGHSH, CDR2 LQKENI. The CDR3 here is CASSPTGQAGTEAFF. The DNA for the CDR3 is TGTGCCAGCTCACCTACGGGCCAGGCGGGGACTGAAGCTTTCTTT.

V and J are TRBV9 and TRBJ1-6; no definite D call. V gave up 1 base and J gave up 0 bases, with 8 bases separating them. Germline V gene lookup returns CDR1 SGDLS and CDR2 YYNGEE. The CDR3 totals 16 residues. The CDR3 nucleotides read TGTGCCAGCAGCGTACAGGAGAGCTCCTATAATTCACCCCTCCACTTT. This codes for CASSVQESSYNSPLHF.

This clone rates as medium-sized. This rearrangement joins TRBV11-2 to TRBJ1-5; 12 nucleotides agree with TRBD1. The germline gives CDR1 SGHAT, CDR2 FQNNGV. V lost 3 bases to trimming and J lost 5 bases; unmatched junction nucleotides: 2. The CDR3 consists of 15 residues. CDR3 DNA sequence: TGTGCCAGCAGCTTGGGACAGGGGGCCGATCAGCCCCAGCATTTT. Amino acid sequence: CASSLGQGADQPQHF.

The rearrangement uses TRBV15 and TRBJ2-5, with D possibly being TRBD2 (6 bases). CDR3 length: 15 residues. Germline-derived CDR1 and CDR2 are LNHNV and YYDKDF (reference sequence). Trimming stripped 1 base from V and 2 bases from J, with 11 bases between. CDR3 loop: CATSRGGAGQETQYF. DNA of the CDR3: TGTGCCACCAGCAGAGGGGGCGCGGGGCAAGAGACCCAGTACTTC. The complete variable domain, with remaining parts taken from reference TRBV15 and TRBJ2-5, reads DAMVIQNPRYQVTQFGKPVTLSCSQTLNHNVMYWYQQKSSQAPKLLFHYYDKDFNNEADTPDNFQSRRPNTSFCFLDIRSPGLGDTAMYLCATSRGGAGQETQYFGPGTRLLVL.

In nucleotides, the CDR3 is TGTGCCAGCAGCCCCACAGGGGGGGCTATGAACACTGAAGCTTTCTTT. Translation gives CASSPTGGAMNTEAFF. The V gene is TRBV11-2, the J gene TRBJ1-1, with TRBD1 identical over 8 bases. The germline gives CDR1 SGHAT, CDR2 FQNNGV. V trimming: 5 bases; J trimming: 0 bases; junction bases outside the gene matches: 8. The CDR3 runs to 16 residues.

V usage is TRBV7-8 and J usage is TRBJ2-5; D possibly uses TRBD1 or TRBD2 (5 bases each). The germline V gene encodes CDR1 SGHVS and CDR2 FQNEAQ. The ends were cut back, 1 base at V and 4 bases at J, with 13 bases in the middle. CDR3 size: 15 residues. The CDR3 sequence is CASSLVEVGVETQYF. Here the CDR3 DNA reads TGTGCCAGCAGCTTAGTTGAGGTGGGGGTAGAGACCCAGTACTTC.